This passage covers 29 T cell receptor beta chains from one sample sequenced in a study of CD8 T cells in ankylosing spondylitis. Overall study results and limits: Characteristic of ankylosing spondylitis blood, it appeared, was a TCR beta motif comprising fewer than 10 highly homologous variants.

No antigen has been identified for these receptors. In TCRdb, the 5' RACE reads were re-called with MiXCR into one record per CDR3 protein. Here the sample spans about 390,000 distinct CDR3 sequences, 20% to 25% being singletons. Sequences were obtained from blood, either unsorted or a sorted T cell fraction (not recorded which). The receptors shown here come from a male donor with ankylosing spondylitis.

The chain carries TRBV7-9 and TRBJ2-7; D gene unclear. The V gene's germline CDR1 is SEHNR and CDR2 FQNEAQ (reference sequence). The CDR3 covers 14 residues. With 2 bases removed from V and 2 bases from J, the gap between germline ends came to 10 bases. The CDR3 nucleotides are TGTGCCAGCAGCTTAATGGCCGATACCTACGAGCAGTACTTC. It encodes CASSLMADTYEQYF.

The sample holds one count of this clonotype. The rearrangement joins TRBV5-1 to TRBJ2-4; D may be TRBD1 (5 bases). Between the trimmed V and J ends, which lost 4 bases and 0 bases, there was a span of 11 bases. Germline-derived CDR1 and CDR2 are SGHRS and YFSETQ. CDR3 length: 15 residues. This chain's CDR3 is CASSPGNLAKNIQYF. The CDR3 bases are TGCGCCAGCAGCCCAGGGAACCTAGCCAAAAACATTCAGTACTTC.

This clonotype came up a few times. The CDR3 nucleotides are TGTGCCAGCAATAGACAGGGATATTCACCCCTCCACTTT. Translated: CASNRQGYSPLHF. The chain is built from TRBV12-3 or TRBV12-4 and TRBJ1-6; 7 positions match TRBD1. V dropped 7 bases and J dropped 8; count of bases not matched to a gene: 5. This CDR3 contains 13 residues.

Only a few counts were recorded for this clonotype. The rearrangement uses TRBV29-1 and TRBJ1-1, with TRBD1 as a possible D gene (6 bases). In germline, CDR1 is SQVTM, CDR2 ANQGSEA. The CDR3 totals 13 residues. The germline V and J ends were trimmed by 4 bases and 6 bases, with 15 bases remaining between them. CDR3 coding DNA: TGCAGCGTTGGCCCGGGGGCGGGGGCTGAAGCTTTCTTT. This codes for CSVGPGAGAEAFF.

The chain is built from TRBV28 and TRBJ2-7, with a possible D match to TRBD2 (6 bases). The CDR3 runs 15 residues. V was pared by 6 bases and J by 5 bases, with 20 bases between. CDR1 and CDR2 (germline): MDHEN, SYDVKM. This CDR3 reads CASRTAGLRYHEQYF. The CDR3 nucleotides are TGTGCCAGCAGAACCGCGGGACTCCGGTATCACGAGCAGTACTTC.

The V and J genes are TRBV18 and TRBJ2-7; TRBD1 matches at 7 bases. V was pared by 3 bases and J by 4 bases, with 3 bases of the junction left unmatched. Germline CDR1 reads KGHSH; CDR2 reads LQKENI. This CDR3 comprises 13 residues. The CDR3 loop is CASSPGQKYEQYF. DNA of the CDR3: TGTGCCAGCTCACCGGGACAGAAATACGAGCAGTACTTC.

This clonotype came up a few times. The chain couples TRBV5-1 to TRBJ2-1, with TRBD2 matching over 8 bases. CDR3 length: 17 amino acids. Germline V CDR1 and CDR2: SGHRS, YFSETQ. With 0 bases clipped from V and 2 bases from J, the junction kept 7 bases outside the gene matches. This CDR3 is CASSLGPAGGPYNEQFF. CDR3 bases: TGCGCCAGCAGCTTGGGCCCCGCGGGAGGACCCTACAATGAGCAGTTCTTC.

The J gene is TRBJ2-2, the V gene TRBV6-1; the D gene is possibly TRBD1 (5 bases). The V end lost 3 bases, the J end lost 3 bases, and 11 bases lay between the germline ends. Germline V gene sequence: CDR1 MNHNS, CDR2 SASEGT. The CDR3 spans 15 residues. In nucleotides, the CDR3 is TGTGCCAGCAGTGAGGGGCGGCTGGACACCGGGGAGCTGTTTTTT. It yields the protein CASSEGRLDTGELFF.

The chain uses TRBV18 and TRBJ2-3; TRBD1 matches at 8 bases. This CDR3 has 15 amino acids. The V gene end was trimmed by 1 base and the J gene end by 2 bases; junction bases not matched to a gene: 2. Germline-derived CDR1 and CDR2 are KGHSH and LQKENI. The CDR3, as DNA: TGTGCCAGCTCACCACGGACAGGGTCCACAGATACGCAGTATTTT. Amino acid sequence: CASSPRTGSTDTQYF.

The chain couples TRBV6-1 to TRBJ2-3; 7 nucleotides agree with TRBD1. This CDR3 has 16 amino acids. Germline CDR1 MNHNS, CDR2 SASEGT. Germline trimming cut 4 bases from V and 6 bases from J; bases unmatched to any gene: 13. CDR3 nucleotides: TGTGCCAGCAGTGCCCTAGGGACAGCCAGTTTTGATACGCAGTATTTT. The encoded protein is CASSALGTASFDTQYF.

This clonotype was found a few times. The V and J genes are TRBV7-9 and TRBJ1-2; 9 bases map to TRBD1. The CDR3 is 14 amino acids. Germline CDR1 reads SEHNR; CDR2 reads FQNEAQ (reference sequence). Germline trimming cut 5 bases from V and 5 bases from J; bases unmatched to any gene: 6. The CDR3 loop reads CASSPGQGEYGYTF. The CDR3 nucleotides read TGTGCCAGCAGCCCGGGACAGGGAGAGTATGGCTACACCTTC.

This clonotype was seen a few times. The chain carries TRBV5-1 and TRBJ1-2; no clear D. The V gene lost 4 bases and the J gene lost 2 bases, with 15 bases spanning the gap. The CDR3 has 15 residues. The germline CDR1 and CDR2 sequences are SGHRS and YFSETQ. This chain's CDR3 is CASSPEFGGNYGYTF. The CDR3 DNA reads TGCGCCAGCAGCCCGGAGTTTGGAGGGAACTATGGCTACACCTTC.

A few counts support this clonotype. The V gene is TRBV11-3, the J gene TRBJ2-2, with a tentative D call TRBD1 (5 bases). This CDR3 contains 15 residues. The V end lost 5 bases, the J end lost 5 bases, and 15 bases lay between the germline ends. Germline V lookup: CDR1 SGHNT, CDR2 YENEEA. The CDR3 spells CASSPRRVDTGELFF. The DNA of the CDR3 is TGTGCCAGCAGCCCCCGCAGGGTAGATACCGGGGAGCTGTTTTTT.

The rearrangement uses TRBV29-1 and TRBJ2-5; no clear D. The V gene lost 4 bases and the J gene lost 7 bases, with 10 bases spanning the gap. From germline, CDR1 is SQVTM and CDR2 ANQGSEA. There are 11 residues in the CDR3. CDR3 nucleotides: TGCAGCGTTGCTGGGGTGGGGACCCAGTACTTC. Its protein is CSVAGVGTQYF. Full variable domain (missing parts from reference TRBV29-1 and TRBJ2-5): SAVISQKPSRDICQRGTSLTIQCQVDSQVTMMFWYRQQPGQSLTLIATANQGSEATYESGFVIDKFPISRPNLTFSTLTVSNMSPEDSSIYLCSVAGVGTQYFGPGTRLLVL.

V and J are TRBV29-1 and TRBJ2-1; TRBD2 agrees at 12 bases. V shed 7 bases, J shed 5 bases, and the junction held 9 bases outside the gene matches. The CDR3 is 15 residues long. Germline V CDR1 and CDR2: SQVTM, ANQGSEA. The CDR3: CSGRASGRGNNEQFF. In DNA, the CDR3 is TGCAGCGGGAGGGCTAGCGGGAGGGGTAACAATGAGCAGTTCTTC.

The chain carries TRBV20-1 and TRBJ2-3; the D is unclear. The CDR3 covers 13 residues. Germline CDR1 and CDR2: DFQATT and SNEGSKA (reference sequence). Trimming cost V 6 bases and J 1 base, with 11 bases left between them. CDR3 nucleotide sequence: TGCAGTGCAGCCAACGTAGGCACAGATACGCAGTATTTT. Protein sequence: CSAANVGTDTQYF.

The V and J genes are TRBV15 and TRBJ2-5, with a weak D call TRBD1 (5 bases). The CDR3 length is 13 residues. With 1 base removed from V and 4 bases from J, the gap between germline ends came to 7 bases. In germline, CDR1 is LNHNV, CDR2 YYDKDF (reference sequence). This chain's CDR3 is CATSRARVETQYF. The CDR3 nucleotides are TGTGCCACCAGCAGAGCCAGGGTAGAGACCCAGTACTTC. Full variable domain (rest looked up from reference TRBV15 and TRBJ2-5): DAMVIQNPRYQVTQFGKPVTLSCSQTLNHNVMYWYQQKSSQAPKLLFHYYDKDFNNEADTPDNFQSRRPNTSFCFLDIRSPGLGDTAMYLCATSRARVETQYFGPGTRLLVL.

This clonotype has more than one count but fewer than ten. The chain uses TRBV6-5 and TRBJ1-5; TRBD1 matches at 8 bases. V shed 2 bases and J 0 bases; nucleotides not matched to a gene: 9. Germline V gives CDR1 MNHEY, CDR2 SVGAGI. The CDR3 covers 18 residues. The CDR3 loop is CASSYGTGGRYSNQPQHF. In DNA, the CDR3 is TGTGCCAGCAGTTACGGGACAGGCGGCCGATATAGCAATCAGCCCCAGCATTTT.

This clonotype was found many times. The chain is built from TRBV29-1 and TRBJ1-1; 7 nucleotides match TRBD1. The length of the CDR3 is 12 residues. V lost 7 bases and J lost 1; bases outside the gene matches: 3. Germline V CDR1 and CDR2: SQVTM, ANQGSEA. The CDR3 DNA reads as TGCAGCGCGTACAGGGGGAACACTGAAGCTTTCTTT. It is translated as CSAYRGNTEAFF. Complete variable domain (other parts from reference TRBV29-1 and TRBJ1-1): SAVISQKPSRDICQRGTSLTIQCQVDSQVTMMFWYRQQPGQSLTLIATANQGSEATYESGFVIDKFPISRPNLTFSTLTVSNMSPEDSSIYLCSAYRGNTEAFFGQGTRLTVV.

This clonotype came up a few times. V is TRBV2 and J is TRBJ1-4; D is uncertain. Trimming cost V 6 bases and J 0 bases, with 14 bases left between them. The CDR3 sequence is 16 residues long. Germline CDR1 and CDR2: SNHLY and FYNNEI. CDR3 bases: TGTGCCAGCAGAGCCCTGGGTCCTGCAACTAATGAAAAACTGTTTTTT. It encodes CASRALGPATNEKLFF.

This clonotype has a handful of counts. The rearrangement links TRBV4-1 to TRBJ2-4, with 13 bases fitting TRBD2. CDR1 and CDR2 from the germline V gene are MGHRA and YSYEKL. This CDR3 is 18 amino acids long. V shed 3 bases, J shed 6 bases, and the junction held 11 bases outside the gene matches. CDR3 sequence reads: CASSHYSGTSGEVNIQYF. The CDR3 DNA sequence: TGCGCCAGCAGCCATTATTCCGGGACTAGCGGGGAGGTAAACATTCAGTACTTC.

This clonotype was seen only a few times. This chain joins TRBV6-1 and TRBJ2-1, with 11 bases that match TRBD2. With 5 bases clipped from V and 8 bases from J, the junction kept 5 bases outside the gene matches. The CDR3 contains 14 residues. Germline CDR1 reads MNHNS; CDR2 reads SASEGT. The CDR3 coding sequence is TGTGCCAGCAGTATAGCGGGAGGGCCAGATGAGCAGTTCTTC. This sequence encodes CASSIAGGPDEQFF.

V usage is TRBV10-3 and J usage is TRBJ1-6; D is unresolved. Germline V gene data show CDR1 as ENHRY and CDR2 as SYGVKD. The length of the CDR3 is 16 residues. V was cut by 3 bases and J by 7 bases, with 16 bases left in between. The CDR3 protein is CAISEGRAGENSPLHF. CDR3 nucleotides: TGTGCCATCAGTGAAGGGAGGGCCGGTGAGAATTCACCCCTCCACTTT.

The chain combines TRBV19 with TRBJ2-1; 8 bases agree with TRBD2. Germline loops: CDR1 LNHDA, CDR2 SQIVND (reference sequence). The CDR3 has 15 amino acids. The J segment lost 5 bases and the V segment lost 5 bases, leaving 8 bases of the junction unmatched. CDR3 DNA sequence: TGTGCCAGTAGTCCCCTACTAGCGGCAAACAATGAGCAGTTCTTC. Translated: CASSPLLAANNEQFF. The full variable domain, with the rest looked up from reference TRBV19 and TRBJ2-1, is DGGITQSPKYLFRKEGQNVTLSCEQNLNHDAMYWYRQDPGQGLRLIYYSQIVNDFQKGDIAEGYSVSREKKESFPLTVTSAQKNPTAFYLCASSPLLAANNEQFFGPGTRLTVL.

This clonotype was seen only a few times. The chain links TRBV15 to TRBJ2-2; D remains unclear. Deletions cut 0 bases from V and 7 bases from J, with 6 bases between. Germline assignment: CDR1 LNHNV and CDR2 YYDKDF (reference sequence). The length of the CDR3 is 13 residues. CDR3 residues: CATSRDFGGELFF. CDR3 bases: TGTGCCACCAGCAGAGATTTTGGCGGGGAGCTGTTTTTT.

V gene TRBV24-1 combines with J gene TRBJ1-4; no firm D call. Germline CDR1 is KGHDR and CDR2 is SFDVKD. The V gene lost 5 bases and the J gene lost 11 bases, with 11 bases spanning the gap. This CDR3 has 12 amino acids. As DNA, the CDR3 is TGTGCCACCAGTGTTGCGGGCTCGAAACTGTTTTTT. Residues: CATSVAGSKLFF.

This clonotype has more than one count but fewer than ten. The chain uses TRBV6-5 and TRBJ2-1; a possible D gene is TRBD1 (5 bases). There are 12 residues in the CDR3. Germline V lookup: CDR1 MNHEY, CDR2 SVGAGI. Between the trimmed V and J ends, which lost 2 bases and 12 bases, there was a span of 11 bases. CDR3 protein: CASSYRGGAQFF. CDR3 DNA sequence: TGTGCCAGCAGTTACAGGGGCGGTGCGCAGTTCTTC.

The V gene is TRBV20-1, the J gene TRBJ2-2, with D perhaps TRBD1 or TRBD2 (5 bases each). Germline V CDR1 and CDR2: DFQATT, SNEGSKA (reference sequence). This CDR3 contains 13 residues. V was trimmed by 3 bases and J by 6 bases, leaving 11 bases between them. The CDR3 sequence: CSARGPSAGELFF. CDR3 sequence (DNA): TGCAGTGCTAGGGGACCTTCCGCCGGGGAGCTGTTTTTT.

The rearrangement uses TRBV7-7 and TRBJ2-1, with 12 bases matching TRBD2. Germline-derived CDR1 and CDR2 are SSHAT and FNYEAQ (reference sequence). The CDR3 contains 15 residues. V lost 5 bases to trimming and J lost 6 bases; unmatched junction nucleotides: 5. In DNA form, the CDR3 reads TGTGCCAGCAGCCCCTTGACTAGCGGGAGCAATGAGCAGTTCTTC. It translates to CASSPLTSGSNEQFF.